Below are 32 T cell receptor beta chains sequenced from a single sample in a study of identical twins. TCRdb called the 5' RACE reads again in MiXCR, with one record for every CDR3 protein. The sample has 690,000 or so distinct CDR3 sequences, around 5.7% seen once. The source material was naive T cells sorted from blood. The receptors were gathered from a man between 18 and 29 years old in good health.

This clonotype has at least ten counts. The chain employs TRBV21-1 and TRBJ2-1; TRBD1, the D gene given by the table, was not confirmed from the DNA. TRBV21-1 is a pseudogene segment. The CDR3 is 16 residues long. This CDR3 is CASSGTRGPKYNEQFF. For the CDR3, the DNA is TGTGCCAGCAGCGGGACCCGGGGGCCCAAATACAATGAGCAGTTCTTC.

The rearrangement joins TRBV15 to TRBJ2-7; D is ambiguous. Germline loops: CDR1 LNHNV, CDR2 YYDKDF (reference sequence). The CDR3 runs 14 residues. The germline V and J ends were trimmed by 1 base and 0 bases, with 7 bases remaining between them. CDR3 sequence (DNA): TGTGCCACCAGCAGAGCCGATAGCTCCTACGAGCAGTACGTC. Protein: CATSRADSSYEQYV.

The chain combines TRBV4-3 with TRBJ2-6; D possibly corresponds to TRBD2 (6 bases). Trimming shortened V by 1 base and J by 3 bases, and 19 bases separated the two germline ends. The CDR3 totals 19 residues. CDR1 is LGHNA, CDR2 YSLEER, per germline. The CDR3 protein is CASSQVGSPSGFGANVLTF. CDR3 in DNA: TGCGCCAGCAGCCAAGTTGGCAGTCCCAGCGGGTTTGGGGCCAACGTCCTGACTTTC.

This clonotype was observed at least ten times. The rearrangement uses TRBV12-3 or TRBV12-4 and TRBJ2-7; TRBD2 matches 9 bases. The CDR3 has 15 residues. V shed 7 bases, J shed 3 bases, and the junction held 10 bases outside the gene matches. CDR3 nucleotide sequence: TGTGCCAGCAAACTAACCGGGACTAGCAGCTACGAGCAGTACTTC. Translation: CASKLTGTSSYEQYF.

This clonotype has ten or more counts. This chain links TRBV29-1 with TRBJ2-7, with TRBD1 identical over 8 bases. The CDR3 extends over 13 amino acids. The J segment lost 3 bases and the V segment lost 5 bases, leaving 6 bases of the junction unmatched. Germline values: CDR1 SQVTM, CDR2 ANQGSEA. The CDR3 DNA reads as TGCAGCGTTATGTGGGGGACAGGCTACGAGCAGTACTTC. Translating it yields CSVMWGTGYEQYF.

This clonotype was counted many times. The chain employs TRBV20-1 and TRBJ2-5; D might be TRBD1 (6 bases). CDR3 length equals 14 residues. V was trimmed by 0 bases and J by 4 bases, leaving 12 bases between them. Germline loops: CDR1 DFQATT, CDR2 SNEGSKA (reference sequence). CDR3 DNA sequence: TGCAGTGCTAGAGATCAAGTAGGGGGAGAGACCCAGTACTTC. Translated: CSARDQVGGETQYF.

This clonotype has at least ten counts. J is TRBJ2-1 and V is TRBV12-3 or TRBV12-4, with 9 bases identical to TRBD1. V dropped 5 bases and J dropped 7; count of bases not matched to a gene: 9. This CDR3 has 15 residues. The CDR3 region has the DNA TGTGCCAGCAGTATGCCCGGGACAGGGCAGAATGAGCAGTTCTTC. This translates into CASSMPGTGQNEQFF.

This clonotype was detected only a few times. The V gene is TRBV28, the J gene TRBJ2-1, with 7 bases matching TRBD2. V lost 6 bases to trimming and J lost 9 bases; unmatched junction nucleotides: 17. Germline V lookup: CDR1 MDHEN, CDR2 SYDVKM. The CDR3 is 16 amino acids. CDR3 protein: CASRTARESPRVEQFF. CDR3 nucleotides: TGTGCCAGCAGAACTGCGCGGGAGAGCCCCCGGGTTGAGCAGTTCTTC.

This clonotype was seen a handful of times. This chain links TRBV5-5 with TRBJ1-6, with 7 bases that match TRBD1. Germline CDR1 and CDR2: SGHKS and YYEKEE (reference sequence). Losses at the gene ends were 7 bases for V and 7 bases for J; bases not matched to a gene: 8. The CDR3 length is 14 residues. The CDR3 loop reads CASSDRVLNSPLHF. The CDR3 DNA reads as TGTGCCAGCTCTGACAGGGTTTTGAATTCACCCCTCCACTTT. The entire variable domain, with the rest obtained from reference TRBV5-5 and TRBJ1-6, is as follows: DAGVTQSPTHLIKTRGQQVTLRCSPISGHKSVSWYQQVLGQGPQFIFQYYEKEERGRGNFPDRFSARQFPNYSSELNVNALLLGDSALYLCASSDRVLNSPLHFGNGTRLTVT.

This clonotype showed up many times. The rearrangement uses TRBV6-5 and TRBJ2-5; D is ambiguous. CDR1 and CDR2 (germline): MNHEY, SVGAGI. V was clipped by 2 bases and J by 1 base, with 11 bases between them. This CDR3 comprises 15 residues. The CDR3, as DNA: TGTGCCAGCAGTTACGGACGAAGGACCCAAGAGACCCAGTACTTC. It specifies CASSYGRRTQETQYF.

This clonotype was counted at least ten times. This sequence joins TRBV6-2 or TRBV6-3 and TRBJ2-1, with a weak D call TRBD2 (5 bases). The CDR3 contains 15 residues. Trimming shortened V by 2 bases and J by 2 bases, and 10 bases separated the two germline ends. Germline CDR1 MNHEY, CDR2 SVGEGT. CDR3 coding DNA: TGTGCCAGCAGTTACCGGCTAGCCCCCTACAATGAGCAGTTCTTC. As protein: CASSYRLAPYNEQFF.

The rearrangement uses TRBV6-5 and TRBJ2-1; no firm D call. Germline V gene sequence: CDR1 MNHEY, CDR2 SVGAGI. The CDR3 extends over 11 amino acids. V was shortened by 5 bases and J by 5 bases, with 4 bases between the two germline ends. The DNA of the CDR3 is TGTGCCAGCAGTAAACACAATGAGCAGTTCTTC. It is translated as CASSKHNEQFF.

The CDR3 is CASSQDGAPGEKLFF. DNA for the CDR3: TGCGCCAGCAGCCAAGATGGGGCGCCCGGGGAAAAACTGTTTTTT. V gene TRBV4-3 combines with J gene TRBJ1-4, with a tentative D call TRBD1 (5 bases). Germline V gene lookup returns CDR1 LGHNA and CDR2 YSLEER. The CDR3 extends over 15 amino acids. With 0 bases removed from V and 8 bases from J, the gap between germline ends came to 13 bases.

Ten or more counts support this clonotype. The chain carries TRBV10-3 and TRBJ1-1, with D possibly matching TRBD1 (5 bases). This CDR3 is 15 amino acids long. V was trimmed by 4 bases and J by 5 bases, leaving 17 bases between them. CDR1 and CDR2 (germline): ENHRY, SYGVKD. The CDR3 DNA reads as TGTGCCATCAGTGGGGGCCCGGCCAGTCAAACTGAAGCTTTCTTT. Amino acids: CAISGGPASQTEAFF.

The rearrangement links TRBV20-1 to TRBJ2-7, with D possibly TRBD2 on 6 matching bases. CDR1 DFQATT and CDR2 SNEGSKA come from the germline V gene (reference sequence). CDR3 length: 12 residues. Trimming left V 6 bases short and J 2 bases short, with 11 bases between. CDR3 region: CSATAGPYEQYF. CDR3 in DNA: TGCAGTGCCACGGCGGGACCCTACGAGCAGTACTTC.

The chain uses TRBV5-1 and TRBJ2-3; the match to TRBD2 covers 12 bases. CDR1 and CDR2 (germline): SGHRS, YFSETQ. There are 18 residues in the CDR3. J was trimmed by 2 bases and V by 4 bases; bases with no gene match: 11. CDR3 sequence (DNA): TGCGCCAGCAGCCTGGTCCCTAGCGGGAGGGGGCTCACAGATACGCAGTATTTT. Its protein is CASSLVPSGRGLTDTQYF.

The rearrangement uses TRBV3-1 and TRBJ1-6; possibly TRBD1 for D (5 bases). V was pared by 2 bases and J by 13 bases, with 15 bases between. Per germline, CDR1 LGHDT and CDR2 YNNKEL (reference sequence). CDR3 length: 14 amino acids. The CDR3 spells CASSQSAGVVPLHF. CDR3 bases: TGTGCCAGCAGCCAATCAGCGGGGGTTGTTCCCCTCCACTTT.

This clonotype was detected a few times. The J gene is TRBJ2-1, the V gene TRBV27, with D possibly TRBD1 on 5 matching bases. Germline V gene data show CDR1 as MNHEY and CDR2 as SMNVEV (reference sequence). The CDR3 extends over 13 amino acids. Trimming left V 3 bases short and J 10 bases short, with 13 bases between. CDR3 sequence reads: CASSLVPTVEQFF. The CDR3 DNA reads TGTGCCAGCAGTTTGGTACCGACAGTAGAGCAGTTCTTC.

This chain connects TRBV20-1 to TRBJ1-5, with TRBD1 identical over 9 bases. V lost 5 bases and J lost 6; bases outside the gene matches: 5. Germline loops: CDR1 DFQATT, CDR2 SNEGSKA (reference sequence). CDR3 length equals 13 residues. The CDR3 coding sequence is TGCAGTGCTCGGACAGGGGTAACTCAGCCCCAGCATTTT. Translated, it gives CSARTGVTQPQHF.

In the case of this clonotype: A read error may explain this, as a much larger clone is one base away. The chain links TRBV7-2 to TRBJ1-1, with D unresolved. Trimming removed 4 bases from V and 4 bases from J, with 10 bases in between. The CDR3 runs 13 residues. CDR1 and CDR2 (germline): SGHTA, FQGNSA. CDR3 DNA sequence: TGTGCCAGCAGCTCCACAGTCGGCACTGAAGCTTTCTTT. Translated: CASSSTVGTEAFF.

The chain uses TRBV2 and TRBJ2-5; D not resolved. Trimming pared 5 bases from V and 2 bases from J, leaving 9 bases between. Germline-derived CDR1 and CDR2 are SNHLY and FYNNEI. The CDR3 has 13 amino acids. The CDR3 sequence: CASSWFLQETQYF. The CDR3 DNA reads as TGTGCCAGCAGTTGGTTCCTACAAGAGACCCAGTACTTC. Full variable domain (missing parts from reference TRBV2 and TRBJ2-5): EPEVTQTPSHQVTQMGQEVILRCVPISNHLYFYWYRQILGQKVEFLVSFYNNEISEKSEIFDDQFSVERPDGSNFTLKIRSTKLEDSAMYFCASSWFLQETQYFGPGTRLLVL.

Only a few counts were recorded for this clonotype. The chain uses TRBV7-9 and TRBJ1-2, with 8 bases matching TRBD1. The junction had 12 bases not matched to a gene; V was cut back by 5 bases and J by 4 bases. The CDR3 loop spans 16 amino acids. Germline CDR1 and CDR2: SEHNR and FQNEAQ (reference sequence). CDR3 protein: CASSPSGTGGIYGYTF. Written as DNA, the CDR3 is TGTGCCAGCAGCCCGTCGGGTACAGGGGGTATCTATGGCTACACCTTC.

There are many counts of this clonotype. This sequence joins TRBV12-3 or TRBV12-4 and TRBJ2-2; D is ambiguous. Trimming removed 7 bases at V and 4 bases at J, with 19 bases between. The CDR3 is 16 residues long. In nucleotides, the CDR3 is TGTGCCAGCATCCAAGGCCTACTAATTCGCACCGGGGAGCTGTTTTTT. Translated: CASIQGLLIRTGELFF.

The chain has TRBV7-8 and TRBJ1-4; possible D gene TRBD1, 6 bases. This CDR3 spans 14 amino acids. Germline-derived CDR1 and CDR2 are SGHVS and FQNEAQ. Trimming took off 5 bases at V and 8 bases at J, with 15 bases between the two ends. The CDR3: CASSPPGRGEKLFF. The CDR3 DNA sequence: TGTGCCAGCAGCCCCCCCGGCAGGGGCGAAAAACTGTTTTTT. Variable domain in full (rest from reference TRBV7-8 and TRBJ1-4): GAGVSQSPRYKVAKRGQDVALRCDPISGHVSLFWYQQALGQGPEFLTYFQNEAQLDKSGLPSDRFFAERPEGSVSTLKIQRTQQEDSAVYLCASSPPGRGEKLFFGSGTQLSVL.

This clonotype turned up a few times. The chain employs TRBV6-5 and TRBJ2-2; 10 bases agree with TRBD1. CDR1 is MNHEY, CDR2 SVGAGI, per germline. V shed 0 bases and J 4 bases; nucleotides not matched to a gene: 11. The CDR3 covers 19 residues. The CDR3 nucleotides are TGTGCCAGCAGTTACTCAACCGGGACAGGGGTTTCTCTCACCGGGGAGCTGTTTTTT. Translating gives CASSYSTGTGVSLTGELFF.

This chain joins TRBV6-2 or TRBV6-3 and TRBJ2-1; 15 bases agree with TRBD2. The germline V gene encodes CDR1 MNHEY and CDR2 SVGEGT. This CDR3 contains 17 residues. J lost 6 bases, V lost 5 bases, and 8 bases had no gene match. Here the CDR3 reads CASSPGTSGRFSNEQFF. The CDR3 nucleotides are TGTGCCAGCAGTCCGGGGACTAGCGGGAGGTTTAGCAATGAGCAGTTCTTC.

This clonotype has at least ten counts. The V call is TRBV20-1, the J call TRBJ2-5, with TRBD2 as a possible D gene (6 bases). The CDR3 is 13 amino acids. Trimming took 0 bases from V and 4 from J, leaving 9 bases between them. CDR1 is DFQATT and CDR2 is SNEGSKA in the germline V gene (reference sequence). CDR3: CSARDRAGETQYF. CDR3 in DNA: TGCAGTGCTAGAGACCGAGCGGGAGAGACCCAGTACTTC.

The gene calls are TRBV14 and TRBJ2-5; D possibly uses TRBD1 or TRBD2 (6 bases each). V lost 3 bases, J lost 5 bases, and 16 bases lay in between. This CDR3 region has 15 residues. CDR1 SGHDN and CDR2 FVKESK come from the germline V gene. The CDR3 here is CASSQAVTGTETQYF. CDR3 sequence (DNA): TGTGCCAGCAGCCAGGCCGTAACAGGGACTGAGACCCAGTACTTC.

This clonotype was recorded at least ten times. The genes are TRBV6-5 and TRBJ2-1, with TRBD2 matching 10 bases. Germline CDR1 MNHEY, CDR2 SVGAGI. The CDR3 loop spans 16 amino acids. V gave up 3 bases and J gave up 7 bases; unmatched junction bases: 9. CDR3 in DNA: TGTGCCAGCAGTTATGCCCCTAGCGGGAGAAGGAATGAGCAGTTCTTC. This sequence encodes CASSYAPSGRRNEQFF.

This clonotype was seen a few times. In DNA form, the CDR3 reads TGCGCCAGCAGCGAGGGCTCCTACGAGCAGTACTTC. Translated: CASSEGSYEQYF. The chain is built from TRBV5-1 and TRBJ2-7; weak D call: TRBD2 (5 bases). CDR1 and CDR2 (germline): SGHRS, YFSETQ. The CDR3 contains 12 residues. V shed 4 bases and J shed 0 bases, with 5 bases lying between them.

CDR3 protein: CATQGEAPYEQYF. The CDR3 DNA follows: TGTGCCACCCAAGGGGAGGCACCCTACGAGCAGTACTTC. This chain joins TRBV3-1 and TRBJ2-7, with D tentatively TRBD2 (6 bases). Trimming shortened V by 10 bases and J by 2 bases, and 15 bases separated the two germline ends. CDR1 and CDR2 from the germline V gene are LGHDT and YNNKEL (reference sequence). The CDR3 is 13 residues long.

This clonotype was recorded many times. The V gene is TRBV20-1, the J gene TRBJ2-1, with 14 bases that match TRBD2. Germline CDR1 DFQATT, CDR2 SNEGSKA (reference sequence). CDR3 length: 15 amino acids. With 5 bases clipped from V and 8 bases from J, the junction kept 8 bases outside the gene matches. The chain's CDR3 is CSAGGTSGRFDEQFF. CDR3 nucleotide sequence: TGCAGTGCTGGCGGGACTAGCGGGAGATTCGATGAGCAGTTCTTC.